The 32 T cell receptor beta chains below were found in one sample sequenced in a study of shared clonotypes between healthy human individuals. Repertoires were generated with immunoSEQ multiplex PCR, while TCRdb's copy carries only in-frame clones and drops some. The data contain roughly 2.4 million clones, around 95% of them seen just once; the ten biggest clones take up over 0.1%. Sequencing was done on a sample of naive CD4+ T cells sorted from blood. Subset: CD45RA+ positively selected. The origin of the receptors is a man aged 18 to 35 in good health.

This chain links TRBV28 with TRBJ1-5; D is undetermined. Looked up from germline, CDR1 is MDHEN and CDR2 is SYDVKM. The CDR3 is 15 amino acids. The germline V and J ends were trimmed by 6 bases and 2 bases, with 14 bases remaining between them. The CDR3 nucleotides read TGTGCCAGCAGAACGAAGGCGGGCGGCAATCAGCCCCAGCATTTT. This sequence encodes CASRTKAGGNQPQHF. Complete variable domain (other parts from reference TRBV28 and TRBJ1-5): DVKVTQSSRYLVKRTGEKVFLECVQDMDHENMFWYRQDPGLGLRLIYFSYDVKMKEKGDIPEGYSVSREKKERFSLILESASTNQTSMYLCASRTKAGGNQPQHFGDGTRLSIL.

V usage is TRBV30 and J usage is TRBJ2-7, with D maybe TRBD1 (5 bases). V lost 3 bases and J lost 6, with 15 bases in between. CDR1 and CDR2 (germline): GTSNPN, SVGIG (reference sequence). CDR3 size: 13 residues. In DNA, the CDR3 is TGTGCCTGGAGCGTGGACATTTCGAGCGAGCAGTACTTC. The encoded protein is CAWSVDISSEQYF.

This chain uses TRBV6-1 with TRBJ2-7; 9 nucleotides match TRBD1. CDR3 length equals 17 residues. Germline V gene lookup returns CDR1 MNHNS and CDR2 SASEGT. Trimming at V came to 4 bases and at J to 0 bases, leaving 10 bases not matched to a gene. Here the CDR3 reads CASSANPGQGSSYEQYF. The CDR3 coding sequence is TGTGCCAGCAGTGCTAATCCGGGACAGGGAAGCTCCTACGAGCAGTACTTC.

This clone was seen just once. The chain is built from TRBV5-3 and TRBJ2-1; D unclear. TRBV5-3 is annotated as an ORF whose role is uncertain. The CDR3 is 17 residues long. Trimming removed 0 bases from V and 0 bases from J, with 13 bases in between. The DNA for the CDR3 is TGTGCCAGAAGCTTGGTATGCAGACAAAGCTCCTACAATGAGCAGTTCTTC. Translating it yields CARSLVCRQSSYNEQFF.

Notes on this clone: Additional DNA sequences in this sample encode the identical CDR3. This chain joins TRBV6-5 and TRBJ2-7, with a weak D call TRBD1 (6 bases). Germline-derived CDR1 and CDR2 are MNHEY and SVGAGI. The V end was cut by 5 bases, the J end by 3 bases, with 8 bases between. The CDR3 runs 12 residues. DNA for the CDR3: TGTGCCAGCAGTGTAGGGGGCTACGAGCAGTACTTC. Encoded protein: CASSVGGYEQYF.

This clone was counted once. The chain carries TRBV5-1 and TRBJ1-2; 8 nucleotides line up with TRBD1. V was clipped by 1 base and J by 8 bases; unmatched bases: 7. This CDR3 has 14 amino acids. CDR1 and CDR2 from the germline V gene are SGHRS and YFSETQ. CDR3 amino acids: CASSLSTGGGGYTF. CDR3 DNA sequence: TGCGCCAGCAGCTTGTCCACAGGGGGTGGAGGCTACACCTTC.

Written as DNA, the CDR3 is TGTGCCTGGAGTGTAACGACACGGGGGGAGCTGTTTTTT. Encoded protein: CAWSVTTRGELFF. The chain recombines TRBV30 with TRBJ2-2; D uncertain. The germline gives CDR1 GTSNPN, CDR2 SVGIG (reference sequence). There are 13 residues in the CDR3. The ends were cut back, 0 bases at V and 8 bases at J, with 10 bases in the middle. The complete variable domain, with remaining parts taken from reference TRBV30 and TRBJ2-2, reads SQTIHQWPATLVQPVGSPLSLECTVEGTSNPNLYWYRQAAGRGLQLLFYSVGIGQISSEVPQNLSASRPQDRQFILSSKKLLLSDSGFYLCAWSVTTRGELFFGEGSRLTVL.

This sequence joins TRBV9 and TRBJ2-3, with 8 bases that match TRBD2. J gave up 2 bases and V 0 bases, and 11 bases lay outside the gene matches. Germline CDR1 reads SGDLS; CDR2 reads YYNGEE. This CDR3 is 18 amino acids long. This CDR3 reads CASSVATQVAGITDTQYF. CDR3 coding DNA: TGTGCCAGCAGCGTAGCTACTCAGGTAGCGGGAATCACAGATACGCAGTATTTT. Full variable domain (remainder filled in from reference TRBV9 and TRBJ2-3): DSGVTQTPKHLITATGQRVTLRCSPRSGDLSVYWYQQSLDQGLQFLIQYYNGEERAKGNILERFSAQQFPDLHSELNLSSLELGDSALYFCASSVATQVAGITDTQYFGPGTRLTVL.

With regard to this clone: Other DNA sequences within the sample encode an identical CDR3. The J gene is TRBJ2-5, the V gene TRBV6-5, with D tentatively TRBD1 (7 bases). CDR1 and CDR2 (germline): MNHEY, SVGAGI. This CDR3 contains 16 residues. The V and J ends lost 6 bases and 2 bases respectively, with 19 bases between them. CDR3 amino acids: CASSYRGEGGQETQYF. The CDR3, as DNA: TGTGCCAGCAGCTACAGGGGAGAGGGGGGACAAGAGACCCAGTACTTC.

V is TRBV2 and J is TRBJ2-2, with 11 bases aligning to TRBD2. CDR3 length: 15 amino acids. V gave up 4 bases and J gave up 7 bases; unmatched junction bases: 5. Germline V lookup: CDR1 SNHLY, CDR2 FYNNEI. The CDR3 DNA reads as TGTGCCAGCAGTGGAACTAGCGGGAGTGGCGGGGAGCTGTTTTTT. Amino acid sequence: CASSGTSGSGGELFF. Variable domain in full (rest from reference TRBV2 and TRBJ2-2): EPEVTQTPSHQVTQMGQEVILRCVPISNHLYFYWYRQILGQKVEFLVSFYNNEISEKSEIFDDQFSVERPDGSNFTLKIRSTKLEDSAMYFCASSGTSGSGGELFFGEGSRLTVL.

V gene TRBV5-1 combines with J gene TRBJ2-1; 10 positions agree with TRBD1. Trimming cost V 0 bases and J 7 bases; bases outside gene matches: 4. CDR1 is SGHRS and CDR2 is YFSETQ in the germline V gene. This CDR3 has 15 residues. CDR3 in DNA: TGCGCCAGCAGCTTGGAGGGACAGGGGTGGAATGAGCAGTTCTTC. Its translation: CASSLEGQGWNEQFF.

The chain is built from TRBV30 and TRBJ2-2, with 8 bases that match TRBD1. J lost 2 bases, V lost 5 bases, and 4 bases had no gene match. The CDR3 has 14 residues. Looked up from germline, CDR1 is GTSNPN and CDR2 is SVGIG (reference sequence). CDR3 sequence: CAWDRGPNTGELFF. The CDR3 bases are TGTGCCTGGGACAGGGGCCCTAACACCGGGGAGCTGTTTTTT.

The V call is TRBV4-2, the J call TRBJ1-6; D unclear. Per the germline V gene, CDR1 is LGHNA and CDR2 is YNFKEQ. Deletions cut 6 bases from V and 5 bases from J, with 14 bases between. CDR3 length equals 15 residues. The CDR3 reads CASRLGNRDNSPLHF. CDR3 bases: TGTGCCAGCAGACTTGGGAACCGAGATAATTCACCCCTCCACTTT.

In regard to this clone: This sample also contains other DNA sequences that code for the same CDR3. The chain carries TRBV30 and TRBJ1-5, with D unclear. V lost 1 base, J lost 0 bases, and 4 bases lay in between. The CDR3 has 13 residues. CDR1 and CDR2 from the germline V gene are GTSNPN and SVGIG (reference sequence). The CDR3 nucleotides read TGTGCCTGGAGTGAGGGTAGCAATCAGCCCCAGCATTTT. As protein: CAWSEGSNQPQHF.

The chain's CDR3 is CSVERTTDTQYF. CDR3 nucleotides: TGCAGCGTTGAGAGGACCACAGATACGCAGTATTTT. V usage is TRBV29-1 and J usage is TRBJ2-3; D uncertain. The CDR3 spans 12 residues. The V end lost 3 bases, the J end lost 2 bases, and 6 bases lay between the germline ends. Germline V gene data show CDR1 as SQVTM and CDR2 as ANQGSEA.

Regarding this clone: Within the sample, other DNA sequences also encode this same CDR3. This sequence joins TRBV10-3 and TRBJ2-7, with TRBD1 matching over 8 bases. Unmatched junction bases numbered 8, after V lost 6 bases and J lost 4 bases. The CDR3 contains 14 residues. CDR1 and CDR2 (germline): ENHRY, SYGVKD. DNA of the CDR3: TGTGCCATCAGCACCGGGACAGGAAAATACGAGCAGTACTTC. Amino acids: CAISTGTGKYEQYF.

This chain joins TRBV7-2 and TRBJ2-1; TRBD2 matches at 7 bases. This CDR3 region has 17 residues. The V and J ends lost 3 bases and 2 bases, in that order; junction bases with no gene match: 10. Germline values: CDR1 SGHTA, CDR2 FQGNSA. This chain's CDR3 is CASSFPSAGVPYNEQFF. The CDR3 DNA sequence: TGTGCCAGCAGCTTCCCCTCGGCGGGAGTCCCCTACAATGAGCAGTTCTTC.

The chain recombines TRBV9 with TRBJ2-7; 10 bases are shared with TRBD2. Trimming took 0 bases from V and 4 from J; bases not matched to a gene: 7. Germline CDR1 and CDR2: SGDLS and YYNGEE. The CDR3 is 16 residues long. The CDR3 region has the DNA TGTGCCAGCAGCGTAGAAGGGGCTAGCGGGAGTTACGAGCAGTACTTC. Its translation is CASSVEGASGSYEQYF.

The genes are TRBV19 and TRBJ2-7; 7 bases align to TRBD1. Trimming removed 5 bases from V and 2 bases from J; junction bases left unmatched: 3. CDR1 and CDR2 (germline): LNHDA, SQIVND (reference sequence). The CDR3 extends over 13 amino acids. CDR3 sequence: CASSAGQAYEQYF. The CDR3 DNA is TGTGCCAGTAGTGCTGGACAGGCCTACGAGCAGTACTTC.

A remark on this clone: The same CDR3 is also encoded by other DNA sequences in this sample. The rearrangement uses TRBV9 and TRBJ2-3; the match to TRBD1 covers 9 bases. The length of the CDR3 is 16 residues. From germline, CDR1 is SGDLS and CDR2 YYNGEE. The V gene end was trimmed by 4 bases and the J gene end by 0 bases; junction bases not matched to a gene: 6. The CDR3 reads CASSLGQGASTDTQYF. Written as DNA, the CDR3 is TGTGCCAGCAGCTTGGGACAGGGTGCTAGCACAGATACGCAGTATTTT.

In this sample, this clone turned up a few times. V and J are TRBV19 and TRBJ2-2; D is uncertain. The CDR3 has 13 residues. V lost 1 base and J lost 6, with 6 bases in between. CDR1 is LNHDA and CDR2 is SQIVND in the germline V gene (reference sequence). This CDR3 reads CASSIVESGELFF. The CDR3 nucleotides are TGTGCCAGTAGTATAGTAGAATCCGGGGAGCTGTTTTTT.

The V and J genes are TRBV18 and TRBJ1-5, with 7 nucleotides matching TRBD1. In germline, CDR1 is KGHSH, CDR2 LQKENI. V lost 1 base to trimming and J lost 4 bases; unmatched junction nucleotides: 4. The CDR3 is 15 residues long. The CDR3 sequence is CASSPQTGPNQPQHF. DNA for the CDR3: TGTGCCAGCTCACCACAGACAGGGCCGAATCAGCCCCAGCATTTT.

This clone has just one count. The genes are TRBV30 and TRBJ1-2; D is ambiguous. Germline V gene data show CDR1 as GTSNPN and CDR2 as SVGIG (reference sequence). Trimming pared 3 bases from V and 2 bases from J, leaving 7 bases between. The CDR3 is made up of 12 amino acids. The CDR3 region is CAWRQPNYGYTF. The CDR3 region has the DNA TGTGCCTGGAGACAGCCGAACTATGGCTACACCTTC.

J is TRBJ2-1 and V is TRBV2; 10 bases are a match to TRBD2. Trimming at V came to 8 bases and at J to 2 bases, leaving 6 bases not matched to a gene. Per the germline V gene, CDR1 is SNHLY and CDR2 is FYNNEI. The CDR3 spans 15 residues. CDR3 sequence: CASRGSGGAYNEQFF. DNA for the CDR3: TGTGCCAGCCGTGGGAGCGGGGGGGCCTACAATGAGCAGTTCTTC.

The V gene is TRBV6-1, the J gene TRBJ2-2; D is uncertain. The CDR3 contains 11 residues. Trimming removed 8 bases from V and 3 bases from J, with 4 bases in between. Germline V gene sequence: CDR1 MNHNS, CDR2 SASEGT. The CDR3 region is CASQDTGELFF. CDR3 coding DNA: TGTGCCAGCCAGGACACCGGGGAGCTGTTTTTT.

The chain combines TRBV6-6 with TRBJ1-2; D uncertain. V was cut by 8 bases and J by 1 base, with 11 bases left in between. Germline V gene sequence: CDR1 MNHNY, CDR2 SVGAGI (reference sequence). The CDR3 is 13 amino acids. CDR3 coding DNA: TGTGCCAGCTTCGAACACCTTAACTATGGCTACACCTTC. Its protein is CASFEHLNYGYTF.

This chain links TRBV7-2 with TRBJ2-6; TRBD1 is a possible D gene (6 bases). The CDR3 is made up of 14 amino acids. The germline V gene encodes CDR1 SGHTA and CDR2 FQGNSA. V was trimmed by 2 bases and J by 12 bases, leaving 14 bases between them. This CDR3 reads CASSLRTAPIVLTF. The DNA for the CDR3 is TGTGCCAGCAGCTTACGGACAGCGCCAATCGTCCTGACTTTC. Complete variable domain (other parts from reference TRBV7-2 and TRBJ2-6): GAGVSQSPSNKVTEKGKDVELRCDPISGHTALYWYRQSLGQGLEFLIYFQGNSAPDKSGLPSDRFSAERTGGSVSTLTIQRTQQEDSAVYLCASSLRTAPIVLTFGAGSRLTVL.

A single count supports this clone. The V gene is TRBV5-4, the J gene TRBJ2-7; possible D gene TRBD2, 6 bases. Germline V lookup: CDR1 SGHNT, CDR2 YYREEE (reference sequence). CDR3 length: 12 residues. V was shortened by 4 bases and J by 3 bases, with 8 bases between the two germline ends. Here the CDR3 DNA reads TGTGCCAGCAGCCTGGACTACTACGAGCAGTACTTC. Translating gives CASSLDYYEQYF.

V is TRBV5-1 and J is TRBJ2-2; no definite D call. V dropped 6 bases and J dropped 5 bases, with 11 bases sitting between them. Germline loops: CDR1 SGHRS, CDR2 YFSETQ. The CDR3 is 13 amino acids. The CDR3 reads CASKLGITGELFF. CDR3 DNA sequence: TGCGCCAGCAAACTGGGAATAACCGGGGAGCTGTTTTTT.

This clone was counted between two and nine times. V usage is TRBV6-5 and J usage is TRBJ2-7; TRBD2 matches at 9 bases. The CDR3 spans 15 residues. CDR1 and CDR2 from the germline V gene are MNHEY and SVGAGI. J was trimmed by 1 base and V by 2 bases; bases with no gene match: 3. The CDR3 spells CASSYGSGGSYEQYF. The CDR3 DNA reads TGTGCCAGCAGTTACGGGAGCGGGGGGTCCTACGAGCAGTACTTC.

Here the CDR3 DNA reads TGTGCCAGCTCACCGGCCGGGGTTATCTCCTACGAGCAGTACTTC. Translated, it gives CASSPAGVISYEQYF. The J gene is TRBJ2-7, the V gene TRBV18, with D possibly being TRBD2 (5 bases). The CDR3 spans 15 residues. V dropped 3 bases and J dropped 0 bases, with 12 bases sitting between them. Per germline, CDR1 KGHSH and CDR2 LQKENI.

As concerns this clone: The same CDR3 also results from other DNA sequences found in this sample. V and J are TRBV2 and TRBJ2-7, with TRBD2 identical over 8 bases. Germline CDR1 is SNHLY and CDR2 is FYNNEI. V lost 2 bases and J lost 7; bases outside the gene matches: 7. The CDR3 runs 14 residues. The chain's CDR3 is CASSERLAGFEQYF. The CDR3 DNA reads as TGTGCCAGCAGTGAAAGGCTAGCGGGTTTTGAGCAGTACTTC.